These T cell receptor beta chains were read from a single sample in a study of blood T cell repertoires in COVID-19. Here immunoSEQ multiplex PCR was the method, and the copy in TCRdb shows in-frame clones only, minus some. The sample lists 100,000 to 150,000 clones, roughly two thirds occurring once. What was sequenced was peripheral blood. These receptor sequences come from a woman aged 70-85 years with acute or convalescent COVID-19. CDR3s include the opening cysteine and the closing phenylalanine or tryptophan. The order of the fields is CDR3 protein, CDR3 DNA, J gene, clone size, V gene, D gene. The D gene is left open where the match is weak. Size tells how often a clone was seen (once, few, many) or the class of an expanded clone, and some rows leave it out.

cdr3_aa: CASSPPGNYGYTF; cdr3_nt: TGTGCCAGCAGCCCTCCGGGGAACTATGGCTACACCTTC; j_call: TRBJ1-2; clone_size: .; v_call: TRBV5-6; d_call: .
cdr3_aa: CASSWRDGPYNEQFF; cdr3_nt: TGTGCCAGCAGCTGGCGGGACGGTCCCTACAATGAGCAGTTCTTC; j_call: TRBJ2-1; clone_size: .; v_call: TRBV5-4; d_call: .
cdr3_aa: CASSPTGDIYGYTF; cdr3_nt: TGTGCCAGCTCACCTACAGGGGACATCTATGGCTACACCTTC; j_call: TRBJ1-2; clone_size: few; v_call: TRBV18; d_call: TRBD1
cdr3_aa: CASSIKRSGRGTYEQYF; cdr3_nt: TGTGCCAGTAGTATTAAAAGGAGCGGGAGGGGGACCTACGAGCAGTACTTC; j_call: TRBJ2-7; clone_size: .; v_call: TRBV19; d_call: TRBD2
cdr3_aa: CASSPTTGGAGELFF; cdr3_nt: TGTGCCAGCAGTCCTACGACAGGGGGAGCCGGGGAGCTGTTTTTT; j_call: TRBJ2-2; clone_size: .; v_call: TRBV6-5; d_call: TRBD1
cdr3_aa: CASSEHRGNIQYF; cdr3_nt: TGTGCCAGCAGTGAACACCGGGGAAACATTCAGTACTTC; j_call: TRBJ2-4; clone_size: few; v_call: TRBV6-1; d_call: .
cdr3_aa: CASSSWTGATYEQYF; cdr3_nt: TGTGCCAGCAGCTCCTGGACAGGGGCAACCTACGAGCAGTACTTC; j_call: TRBJ2-7; clone_size: once; v_call: TRBV7-9; d_call: TRBD1
cdr3_aa: CASSRQGEDFDTQYF; cdr3_nt: TGTGCCAGCAGCCGACAGGGTGAGGATTTTGATACGCAGTATTTT; j_call: TRBJ2-3; clone_size: .; v_call: TRBV9; d_call: TRBD1
cdr3_aa: CASRSGLAGGSSTDTQYF; cdr3_nt: TGTGCAAGTCGCTCCGGACTAGCGGGGGGCTCTAGCACAGATACGCAGTATTTT; j_call: TRBJ2-3; clone_size: .; v_call: TRBV12-2; d_call: .
cdr3_aa: CASSLHRATNEKLFF; cdr3_nt: TGTGCCAGCAGTCTTCACAGGGCAACTAATGAAAAACTGTTTTTT; j_call: TRBJ1-4; clone_size: .; v_call: TRBV28; d_call: .
cdr3_aa: CASMTGTGLGQPQHF; cdr3_nt: TGCGCCAGCATGACCGGGACAGGGTTGGGTCAGCCCCAGCATTTT; j_call: TRBJ1-5; clone_size: few; v_call: TRBV10-2; d_call: TRBD1
cdr3_aa: CASSLGGVSQPQHF; cdr3_nt: TGTGCCAGCAGCCTGGGGGGGGTAAGTCAGCCCCAGCATTTT; j_call: TRBJ1-5; clone_size: .; v_call: TRBV5-6; d_call: .
cdr3_aa: CASSPPRQGPGELFF; cdr3_nt: TGTGCCAGTAGTCCCCCCCGCCAGGGCCCCGGGGAGCTGTTTTTT; j_call: TRBJ2-2; clone_size: .; v_call: TRBV19; d_call: .
cdr3_aa: CASKASGVTEQFF; cdr3_nt: TGTGCCAGCAAGGCTAGCGGGGTTACTGAGCAGTTCTTC; j_call: TRBJ2-1; clone_size: few; v_call: TRBV6-5; d_call: TRBD2
cdr3_aa: CASSQDRGNYGYTF; cdr3_nt: TGTGCCAGCAGCCAAGATCGGGGAAACTATGGCTACACCTTC; j_call: TRBJ1-2; clone_size: .; v_call: TRBV4-2; d_call: .
cdr3_aa: CASRAPDRANSPLHF; cdr3_nt: TGTGCCAGCAGGGCCCCGGACAGGGCAAATTCACCCCTCCACTTT; j_call: TRBJ1-6; clone_size: .; v_call: TRBV28; d_call: TRBD1
cdr3_aa: CASSPSRGLAPYEQYF; cdr3_nt: TGTGCCAGCAGTCCGAGTCGGGGACTAGCCCCCTACGAGCAGTACTTC; j_call: TRBJ2-7; clone_size: .; v_call: TRBV5-6; d_call: TRBD2
cdr3_aa: CASSYSGGGQPQHF; cdr3_nt: TGTGCCAGCAGTTACTCGGGAGGGGGTCAGCCCCAGCATTTT; j_call: TRBJ1-5; clone_size: .; v_call: TRBV6-5; d_call: .
cdr3_aa: CASSSSPGLADTDTQYF; cdr3_nt: TGTGCCAGCAGCTCCAGCCCGGGACTAGCGGACACAGATACGCAGTATTTT; j_call: TRBJ2-3; clone_size: .; v_call: TRBV5-4; d_call: TRBD2
cdr3_aa: CASRALTGMGETQYF; cdr3_nt: TGTGCCAGCAGAGCTTTAACCGGGATGGGGGAGACCCAGTACTTC; j_call: TRBJ2-5; clone_size: .; v_call: TRBV5-6; d_call: .
cdr3_aa: CASSRQGAYGYTF; cdr3_nt: TGCGCCAGCAGCAGGCAGGGGGCTTATGGCTACACCTTC; j_call: TRBJ1-2; clone_size: .; v_call: TRBV5-1; d_call: TRBD1
cdr3_aa: CASSRRTASPEQYF; cdr3_nt: TGTGCCAGCAGCCGCAGGACCGCTAGCCCCGAGCAGTACTTC; j_call: TRBJ2-7; clone_size: few; v_call: TRBV11-2; d_call: .
cdr3_aa: CASSTGLAGQETQYF; cdr3_nt: TGCGCCAGCAGCACAGGACTAGCGGGGCAAGAGACCCAGTACTTC; j_call: TRBJ2-5; clone_size: .; v_call: TRBV5-1; d_call: TRBD2